This T cell receptor (beta chain) was obtained from a study of radiotherapy plus CTLA-4 blockade in lung cancer. Study summary: 15% to 20% of patients responded objectively, and roughly 30% achieved disease control. Study-level findings and limits: An expansion of tumor-derived TCR clones occurred in blood after radiotherapy plus ipilimumab. Per reports, early blood T cell clone dynamics, plus interferon-beta, forecast response most strongly.

About this clone itself: Its antigen is unidentified.

TCRdb's table, derived via immunoSEQ multiplex PCR, lists solely in-frame clones and lacks some. The sample lists about 18,000 clones; about 82% were seen once. The germline V gene has CDR1 LGHNA and CDR2 YNFKEQ. CDR3 length equals 14 residues. Trimming removed 2 bases at V and 10 bases at J, with 12 bases between. Lung cancer patients with chemo-refractory metastatic non-small-cell disease were given focal radiation plus CTLA-4 blockade with ipilimumab. The sequence was obtained from a human donor with non-small cell lung cancer whose response to radiotherapy plus ipilimumab could not be evaluated. The chain couples TRBV4-2 to TRBJ1-6; unclear D gene. The sample here was peripheral blood, taken from a patient treated with radiotherapy plus ipilimumab. The DNA of the CDR3 is TGTGCCAGCAGCCAAACGGGGTTGGGATCACCCCTCCACTTT. Amino acid sequence: CASSQTGLGSPLHF.